This entry lists 11 T cell receptor beta chains sequenced from one sample in a study of T cells in localized non-small cell lung cancer. Generated by immunoSEQ multiplex PCR, the TCRdb table keeps only in-frame clones and is missing some. The data contain roughly 30,000 clones, about four fifths of them seen just once; the ten biggest clones take up around 5.3%. Material: peripheral blood mononuclear cells, obtained before any cancer treatment. All receptors derive from a man between 35 and 75 years old with stage III lung adenocarcinoma.

The CDR3 loop reads CASSPTQRRRETQYF. DNA for the CDR3: TGTGCCAGCAGCCCCACACAGCGGAGGAGGGAGACCCAGTACTTC. This chain uses TRBV7-6 with TRBJ2-5; D perhaps matches TRBD2 (5 bases). Germline V gene data show CDR1 as SGHVS and CDR2 as FNYEAQ. Trimming left V 5 bases short and J 5 bases short, with 18 bases between. This CDR3 has 15 amino acids.

The chain is built from TRBV28 and TRBJ1-4, with D tentatively TRBD1 (5 bases). Germline-derived CDR1 and CDR2 are MDHEN and SYDVKM. Trimming left V 3 bases short and J 7 bases short, with 12 bases between. The CDR3 length is 14 residues. CDR3 nucleotide sequence: TGTGCCAGCAGTTTTGGGGGTGAGGGTGAAAAACTGTTTTTT. It encodes CASSFGGEGEKLFF.

The chain couples TRBV25-1 to TRBJ1-3; the match to TRBD1 covers 7 bases. CDR3 length equals 14 residues. Germline V lookup: CDR1 MGHDK, CDR2 SYGVNS. The ends lost 7 bases at V and 0 bases at J; junction bases unmatched: 3. CDR3 in DNA: TGTGCCAGCACTTGGACAGGCTCTGGAAACACCATATATTTT. It specifies CASTWTGSGNTIYF.

About this clone itself: A read error may produce the germline difference seen at one junction end. This rearrangement joins TRBV6-5 to TRBJ1-2; 10 positions match TRBD1. Germline assignment: CDR1 MNHEY and CDR2 SVGAGI. The CDR3 contains 16 residues. DNA of the CDR3: TGTGCCAGCAGATACTCGGGGGGACAGGGGACCCCAGGCTACACCTTC. Encoded protein: CASRYSGGQGTPGYTF.

The sample holds one count of this clone. The rearrangement links TRBV5-1 to TRBJ2-1; the match to TRBD1 covers 7 bases. V lost 4 bases, J lost 0 bases, and 19 bases stayed unmatched. The CDR3 consists of 20 residues. Germline CDR1 SGHRS, CDR2 YFSETQ. The chain's CDR3 is CASSRPDRDWRQSSYNEQFF. Written as DNA, the CDR3 is TGCGCCAGCAGCCGCCCCGACAGGGATTGGCGGCAAAGCTCCTACAATGAGCAGTTCTTC.

V and J are TRBV7-2 and TRBJ2-1; 8 bases agree with TRBD2. Losses at the gene ends were 5 bases for V and 5 bases for J; bases not matched to a gene: 11. The CDR3 runs to 16 residues. Germline V gives CDR1 SGHTA, CDR2 FQGNSA. CDR3 DNA: TGTGCCAGCAGCCGGCCCTCCAGCGGGGGAGACAATGAGCAGTTCTTC. It is translated as CASSRPSSGGDNEQFF.

This clone showed up just a few times. The V gene is TRBV19, the J gene TRBJ1-1; possibly TRBD1 for D (6 bases). V lost 4 bases and J 5 bases, leaving 11 bases between the germline ends. Germline CDR1 and CDR2: LNHDA and SQIVND (reference sequence). The CDR3 has 13 residues. The CDR3 loop reads CASSRQVDTEAFF. In DNA, the CDR3 is TGTGCCAGTAGTAGACAGGTGGATACTGAAGCTTTCTTT.

The rearrangement uses TRBV6-1 and TRBJ2-2; TRBD1 agrees at 7 bases. Germline CDR1 reads MNHNS; CDR2 reads SASEGT. The CDR3 has 15 amino acids. The V segment lost 2 bases and the J segment 3 bases; nucleotides outside the gene matches: 3. The CDR3 sequence: CASSERGLDTGELFF. Here the CDR3 DNA reads TGTGCCAGCAGTGAAAGGGGGCTTGACACCGGGGAGCTGTTTTTT.

V usage is TRBV5-1 and J usage is TRBJ2-5; 7 bases are shared with TRBD2. Trimming took 5 bases from V and 5 from J; bases not matched to a gene: 6. Germline V gene lookup returns CDR1 SGHRS and CDR2 YFSETQ. The CDR3 runs 13 residues. The CDR3 DNA follows: TGCGCCAGCAGTGTTGTGGGGGGGGAGACCCAGTACTTC. Encoded protein: CASSVVGGETQYF.

This clone appeared once. The V gene is TRBV5-1, the J gene TRBJ2-6; possibly TRBD1 or TRBD2 for D (5 bases each). CDR1 and CDR2 from the germline V gene are SGHRS and YFSETQ. The CDR3 is 15 amino acids. The V end lost 3 bases, the J end lost 2 bases, and 9 bases lay between the germline ends. In DNA form, the CDR3 reads TGCGCCAGCAGCTACGGGACGGCTGGGGCCAACGTCCTGACTTTC. Protein: CASSYGTAGANVLTF.

The CDR3 sequence is CASSLETTPIGKLFF. The CDR3 DNA follows: TGCGCCAGCAGCTTGGAGACAACCCCTATCGGAAAACTGTTTTTT. V usage is TRBV5-1 and J usage is TRBJ1-4; D remains unclear. Germline values: CDR1 SGHRS, CDR2 YFSETQ. V shed 0 bases and J shed 10 bases, with 16 bases lying between them. CDR3 length: 15 residues.